This TCR beta chain was recorded in a study of cytomegalovirus exposure and HLA in healthy donors. CDR1 and CDR2 from the germline V gene are LGHNA and YSLEER. The CDR3 runs 16 residues. Losses at the gene ends were 1 base for V and 0 bases for J; bases not matched to a gene: 0. TCRdb's copy holds only in-frame clones and misses some; the assay was immunoSEQ multiplex PCR. The sample records more than 85,000 clones, 88% being singletons. The sequence derives from a young woman in good health and CMV-seronegative. The sample was PBMCs. The V gene is TRBV4-3, the J gene TRBJ2-1; 10 nucleotides line up with TRBD1. CDR3 residues: CASSQGTGGSYNEQFF. As DNA, the CDR3 is TGCGCCAGCAGCCAAGGGACAGGGGGCTCCTACAATGAGCAGTTCTTC.